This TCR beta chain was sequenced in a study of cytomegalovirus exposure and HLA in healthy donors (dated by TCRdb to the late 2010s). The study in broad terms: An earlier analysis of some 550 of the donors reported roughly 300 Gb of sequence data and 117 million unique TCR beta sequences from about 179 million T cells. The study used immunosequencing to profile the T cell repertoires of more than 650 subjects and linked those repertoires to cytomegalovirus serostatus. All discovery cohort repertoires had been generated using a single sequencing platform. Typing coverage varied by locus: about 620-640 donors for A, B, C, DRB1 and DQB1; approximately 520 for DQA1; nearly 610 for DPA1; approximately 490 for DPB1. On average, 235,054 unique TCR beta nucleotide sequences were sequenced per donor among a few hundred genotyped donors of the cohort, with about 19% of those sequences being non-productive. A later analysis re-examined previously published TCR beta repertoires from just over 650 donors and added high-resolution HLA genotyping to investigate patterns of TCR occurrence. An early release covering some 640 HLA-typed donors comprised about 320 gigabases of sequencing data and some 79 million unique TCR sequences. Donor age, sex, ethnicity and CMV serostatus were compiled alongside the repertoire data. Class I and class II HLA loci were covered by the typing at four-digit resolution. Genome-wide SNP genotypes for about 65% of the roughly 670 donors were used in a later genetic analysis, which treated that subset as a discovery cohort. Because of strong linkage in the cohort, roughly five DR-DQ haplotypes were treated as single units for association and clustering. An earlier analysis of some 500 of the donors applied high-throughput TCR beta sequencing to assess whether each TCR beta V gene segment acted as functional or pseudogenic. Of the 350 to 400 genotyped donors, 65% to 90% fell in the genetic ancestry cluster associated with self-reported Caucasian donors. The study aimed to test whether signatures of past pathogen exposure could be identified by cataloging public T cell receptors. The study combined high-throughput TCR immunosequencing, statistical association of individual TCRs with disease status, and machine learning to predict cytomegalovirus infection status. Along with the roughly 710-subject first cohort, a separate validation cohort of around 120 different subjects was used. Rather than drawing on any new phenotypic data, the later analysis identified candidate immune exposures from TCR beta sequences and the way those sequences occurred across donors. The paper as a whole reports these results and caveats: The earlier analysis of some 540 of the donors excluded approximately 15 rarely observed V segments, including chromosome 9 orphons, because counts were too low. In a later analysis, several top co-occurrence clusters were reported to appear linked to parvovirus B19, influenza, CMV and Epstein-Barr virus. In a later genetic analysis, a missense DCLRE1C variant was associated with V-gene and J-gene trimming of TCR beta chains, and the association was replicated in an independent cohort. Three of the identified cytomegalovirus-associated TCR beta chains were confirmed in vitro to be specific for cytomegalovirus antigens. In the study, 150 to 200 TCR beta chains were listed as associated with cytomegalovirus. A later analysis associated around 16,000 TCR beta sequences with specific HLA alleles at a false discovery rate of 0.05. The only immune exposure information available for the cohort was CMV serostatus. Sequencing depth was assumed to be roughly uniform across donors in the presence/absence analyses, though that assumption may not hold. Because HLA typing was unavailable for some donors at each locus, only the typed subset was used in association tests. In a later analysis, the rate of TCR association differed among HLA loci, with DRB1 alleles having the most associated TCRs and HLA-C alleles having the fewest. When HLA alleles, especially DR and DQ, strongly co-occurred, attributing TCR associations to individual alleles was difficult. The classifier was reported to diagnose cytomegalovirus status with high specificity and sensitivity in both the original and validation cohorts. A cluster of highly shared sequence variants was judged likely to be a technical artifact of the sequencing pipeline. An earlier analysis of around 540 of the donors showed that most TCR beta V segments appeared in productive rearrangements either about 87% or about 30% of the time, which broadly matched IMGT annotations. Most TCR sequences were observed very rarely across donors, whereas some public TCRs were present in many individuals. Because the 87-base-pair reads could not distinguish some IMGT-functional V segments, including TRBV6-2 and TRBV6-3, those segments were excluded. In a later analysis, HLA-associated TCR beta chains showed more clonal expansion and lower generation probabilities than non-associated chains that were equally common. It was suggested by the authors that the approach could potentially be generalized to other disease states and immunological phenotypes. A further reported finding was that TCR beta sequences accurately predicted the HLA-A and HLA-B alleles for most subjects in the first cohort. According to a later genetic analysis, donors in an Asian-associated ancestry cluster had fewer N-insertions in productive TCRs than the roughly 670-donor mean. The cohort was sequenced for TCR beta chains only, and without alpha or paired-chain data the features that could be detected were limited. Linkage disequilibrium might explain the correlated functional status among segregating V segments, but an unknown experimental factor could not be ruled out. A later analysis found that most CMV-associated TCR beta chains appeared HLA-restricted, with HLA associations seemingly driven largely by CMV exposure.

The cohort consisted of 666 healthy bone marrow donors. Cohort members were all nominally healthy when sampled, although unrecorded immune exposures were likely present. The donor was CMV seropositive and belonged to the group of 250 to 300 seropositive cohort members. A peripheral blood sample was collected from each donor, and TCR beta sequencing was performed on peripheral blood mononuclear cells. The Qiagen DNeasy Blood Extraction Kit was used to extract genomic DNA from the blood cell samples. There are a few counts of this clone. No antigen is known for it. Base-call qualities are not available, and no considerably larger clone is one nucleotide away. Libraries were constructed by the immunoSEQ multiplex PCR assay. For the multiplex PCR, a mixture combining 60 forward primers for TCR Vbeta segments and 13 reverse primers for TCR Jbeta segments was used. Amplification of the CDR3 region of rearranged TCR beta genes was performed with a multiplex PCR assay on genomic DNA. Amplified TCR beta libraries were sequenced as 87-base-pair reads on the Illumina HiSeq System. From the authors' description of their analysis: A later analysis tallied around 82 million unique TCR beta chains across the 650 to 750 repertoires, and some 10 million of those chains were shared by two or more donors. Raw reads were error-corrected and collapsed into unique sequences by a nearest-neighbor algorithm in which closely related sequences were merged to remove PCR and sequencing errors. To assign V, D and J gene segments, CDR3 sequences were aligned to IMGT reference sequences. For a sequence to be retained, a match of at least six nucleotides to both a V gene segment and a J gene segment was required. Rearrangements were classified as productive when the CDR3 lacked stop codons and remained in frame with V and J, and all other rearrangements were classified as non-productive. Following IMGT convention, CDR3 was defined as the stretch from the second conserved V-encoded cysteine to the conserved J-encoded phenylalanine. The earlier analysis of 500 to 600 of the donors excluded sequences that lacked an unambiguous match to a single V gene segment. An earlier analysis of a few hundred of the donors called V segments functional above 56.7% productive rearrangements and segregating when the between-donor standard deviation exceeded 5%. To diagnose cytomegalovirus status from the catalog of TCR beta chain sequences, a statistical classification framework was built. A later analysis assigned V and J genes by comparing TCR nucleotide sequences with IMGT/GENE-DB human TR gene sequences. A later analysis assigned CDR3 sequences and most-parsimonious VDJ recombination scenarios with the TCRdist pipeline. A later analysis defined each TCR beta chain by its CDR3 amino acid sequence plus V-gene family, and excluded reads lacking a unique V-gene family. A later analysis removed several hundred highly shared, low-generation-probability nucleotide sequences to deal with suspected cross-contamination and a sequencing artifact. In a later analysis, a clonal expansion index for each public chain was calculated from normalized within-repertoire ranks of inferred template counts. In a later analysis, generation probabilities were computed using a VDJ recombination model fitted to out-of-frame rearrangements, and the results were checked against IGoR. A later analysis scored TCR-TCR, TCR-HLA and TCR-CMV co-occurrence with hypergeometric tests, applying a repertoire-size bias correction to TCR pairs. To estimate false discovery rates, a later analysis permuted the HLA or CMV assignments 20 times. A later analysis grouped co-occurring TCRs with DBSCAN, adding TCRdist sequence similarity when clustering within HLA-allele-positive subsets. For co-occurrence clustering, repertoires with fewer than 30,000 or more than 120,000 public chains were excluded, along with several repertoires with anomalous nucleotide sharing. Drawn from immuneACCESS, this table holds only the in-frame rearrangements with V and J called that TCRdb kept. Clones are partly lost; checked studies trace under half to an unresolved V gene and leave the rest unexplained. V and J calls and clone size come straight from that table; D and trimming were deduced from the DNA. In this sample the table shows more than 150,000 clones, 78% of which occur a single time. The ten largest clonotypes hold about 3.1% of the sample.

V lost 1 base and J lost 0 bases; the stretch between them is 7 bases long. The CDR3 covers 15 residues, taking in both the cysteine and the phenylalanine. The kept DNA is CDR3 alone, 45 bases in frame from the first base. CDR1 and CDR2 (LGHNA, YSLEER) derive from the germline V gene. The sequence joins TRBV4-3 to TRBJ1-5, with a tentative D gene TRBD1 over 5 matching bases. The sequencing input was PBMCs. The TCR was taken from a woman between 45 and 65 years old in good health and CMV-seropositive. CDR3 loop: CASSQGQYSNQPQHF. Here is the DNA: TGCGCCAGCAGCCAAGGACAGTATAGCAATCAGCCCCAGCATTTT.